The clone carrying this T cell receptor (beta chain) was observed a few times. Its antigen is unknown. These data belong to a study of early T cells in non-severe SARS-CoV-2 infection. Whole-study context: Unpaired chains resulted from sequencing bulk RNA of unsorted whole blood.

In the library, individual cDNA molecules carried attached unique molecular identifiers. MiXCR was run by TCRdb on the 5' RACE reads, yielding one entry per CDR3 protein. The sample consists of about 44,000 distinct CDR3 sequences, around a quarter of them appearing once. Study-wide results and caveats: Anti-spike CD8 specificities were favored by VDJdb matching, whose results missed private and CD4 specificities.

V lost 2 bases, J lost 2 bases, and 9 bases stayed unmatched. The CDR3 consists of 16 residues. Germline CDR1 and CDR2: MNHNS and SASEGT. Sample: whole blood, taken at baseline. The genes are TRBV6-1 and TRBJ2-7; 7 nucleotides line up with TRBD1. The TCR comes from an adult who was a healthcare worker with PCR-confirmed SARS-CoV-2 infection or an uninfected control (not recorded which). CDR3 protein: CASSESLWDRTYEQYF. The CDR3 DNA reads TGTGCCAGCAGTGAATCCCTCTGGGACAGAACCTACGAGCAGTACTTC.